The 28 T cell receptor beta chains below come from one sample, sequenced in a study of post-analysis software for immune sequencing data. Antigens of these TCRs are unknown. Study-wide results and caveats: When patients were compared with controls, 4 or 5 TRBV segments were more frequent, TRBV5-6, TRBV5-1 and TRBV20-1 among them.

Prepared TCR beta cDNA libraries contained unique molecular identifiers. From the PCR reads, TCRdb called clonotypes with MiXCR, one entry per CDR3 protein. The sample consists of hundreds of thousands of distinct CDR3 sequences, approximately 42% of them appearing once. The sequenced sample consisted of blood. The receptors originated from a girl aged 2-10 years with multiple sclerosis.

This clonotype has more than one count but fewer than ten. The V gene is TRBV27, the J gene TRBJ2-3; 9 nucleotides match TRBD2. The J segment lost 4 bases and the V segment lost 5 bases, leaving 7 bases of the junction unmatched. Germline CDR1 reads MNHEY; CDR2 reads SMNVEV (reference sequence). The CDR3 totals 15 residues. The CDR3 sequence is CASSLQRGVADTQYF. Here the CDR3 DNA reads TGTGCCAGCAGTCTGCAGCGGGGGGTGGCAGATACGCAGTATTTT.

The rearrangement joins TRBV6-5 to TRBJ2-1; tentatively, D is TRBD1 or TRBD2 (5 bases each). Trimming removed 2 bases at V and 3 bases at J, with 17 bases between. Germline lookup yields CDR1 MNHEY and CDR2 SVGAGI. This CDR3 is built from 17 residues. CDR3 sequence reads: CASSYNFPAGGYNEQFF. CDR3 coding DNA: TGTGCCAGCAGTTACAACTTTCCCGCTGGGGGCTACAATGAGCAGTTCTTC.

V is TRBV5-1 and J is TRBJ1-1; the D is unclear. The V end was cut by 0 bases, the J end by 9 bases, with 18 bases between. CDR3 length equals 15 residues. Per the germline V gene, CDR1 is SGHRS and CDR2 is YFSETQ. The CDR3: CASSLVRGRSLQAFF. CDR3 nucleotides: TGCGCCAGCAGCTTGGTAAGAGGCAGATCCTTGCAAGCTTTCTTT. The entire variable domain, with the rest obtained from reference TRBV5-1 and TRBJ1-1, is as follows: KAGVTQTPRYLIKTRGQQVTLSCSPISGHRSVSWYQQTPGQGLQFLFEYFSETQRNKGNFPGRFSGRQFSNSRSEMNVSTLELGDSALYLCASSLVRGRSLQAFFGQGTRLTVV.

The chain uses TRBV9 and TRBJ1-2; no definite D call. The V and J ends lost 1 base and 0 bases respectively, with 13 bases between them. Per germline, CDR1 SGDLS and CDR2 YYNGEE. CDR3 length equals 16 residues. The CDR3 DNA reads TGTGCCAGCAGCGTAAGGTCCGGGTACCCTAACTATGGCTACACCTTC. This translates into CASSVRSGYPNYGYTF.

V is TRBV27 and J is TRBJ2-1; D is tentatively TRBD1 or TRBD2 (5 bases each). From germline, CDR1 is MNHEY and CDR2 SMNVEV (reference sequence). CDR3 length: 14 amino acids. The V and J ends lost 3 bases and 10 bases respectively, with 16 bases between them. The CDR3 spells CASSLFEGIGEQFF. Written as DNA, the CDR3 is TGTGCCAGCAGTTTGTTTGAGGGGATTGGGGAGCAGTTCTTC.

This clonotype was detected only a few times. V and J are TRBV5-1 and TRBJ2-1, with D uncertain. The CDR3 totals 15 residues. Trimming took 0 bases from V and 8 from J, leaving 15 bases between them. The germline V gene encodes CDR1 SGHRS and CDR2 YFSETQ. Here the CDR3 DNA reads TGCGCCAGCAGCTTGGGACTGGGATCATTTGATGAGCAGTTCTTC. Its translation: CASSLGLGSFDEQFF. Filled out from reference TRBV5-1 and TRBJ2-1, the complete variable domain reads KAGVTQTPRYLIKTRGQQVTLSCSPISGHRSVSWYQQTPGQGLQFLFEYFSETQRNKGNFPGRFSGRQFSNSRSEMNVSTLELGDSALYLCASSLGLGSFDEQFFGPGTRLTVL.

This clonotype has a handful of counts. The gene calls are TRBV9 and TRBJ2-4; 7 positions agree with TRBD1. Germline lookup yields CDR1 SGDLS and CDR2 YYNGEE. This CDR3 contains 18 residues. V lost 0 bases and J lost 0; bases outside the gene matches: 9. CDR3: CASSVGGNRGLAKNIQYF. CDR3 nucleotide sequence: TGTGCCAGCAGCGTAGGGGGAAACAGGGGATTAGCCAAAAACATTCAGTACTTC.

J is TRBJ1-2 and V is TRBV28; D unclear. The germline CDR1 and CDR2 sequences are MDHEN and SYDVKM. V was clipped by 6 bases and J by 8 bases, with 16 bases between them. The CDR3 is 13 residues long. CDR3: CASRTERSRGYTF. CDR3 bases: TGTGCCAGCAGAACCGAGAGATCAAGGGGCTACACCTTC.

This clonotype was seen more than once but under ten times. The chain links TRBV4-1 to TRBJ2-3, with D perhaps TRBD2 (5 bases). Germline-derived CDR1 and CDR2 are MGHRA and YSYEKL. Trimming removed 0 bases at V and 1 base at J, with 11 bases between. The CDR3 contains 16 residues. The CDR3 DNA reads TGCGCCAGCAGCCAAGATCTCCCAGCGGGCACAGATACGCAGTATTTT. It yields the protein CASSQDLPAGTDTQYF.

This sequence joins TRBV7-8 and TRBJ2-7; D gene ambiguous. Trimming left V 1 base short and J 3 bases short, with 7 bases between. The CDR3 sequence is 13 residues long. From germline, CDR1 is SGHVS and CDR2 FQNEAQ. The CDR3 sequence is CASSLGRFYEQYF. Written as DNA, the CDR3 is TGTGCCAGCAGCTTAGGACGGTTCTACGAGCAGTACTTC.

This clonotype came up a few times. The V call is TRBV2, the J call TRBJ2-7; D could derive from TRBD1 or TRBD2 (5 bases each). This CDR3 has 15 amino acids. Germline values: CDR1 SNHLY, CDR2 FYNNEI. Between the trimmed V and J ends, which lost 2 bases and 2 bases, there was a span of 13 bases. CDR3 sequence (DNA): TGTGCCAGCAGTGAACGGGACGCACCAACCTACGAGCAGTACTTC. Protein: CASSERDAPTYEQYF.

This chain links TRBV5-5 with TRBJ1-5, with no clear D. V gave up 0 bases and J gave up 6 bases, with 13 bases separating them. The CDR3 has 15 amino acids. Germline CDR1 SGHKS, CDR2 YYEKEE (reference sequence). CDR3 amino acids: CASSLVGVWGQPQHF. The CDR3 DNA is TGTGCCAGCAGCTTGGTCGGGGTTTGGGGTCAGCCCCAGCATTTT. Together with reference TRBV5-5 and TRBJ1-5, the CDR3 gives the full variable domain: DAGVTQSPTHLIKTRGQQVTLRCSPISGHKSVSWYQQVLGQGPQFIFQYYEKEERGRGNFPDRFSARQFPNYSSELNVNALLLGDSALYLCASSLVGVWGQPQHFGDGTRLSIL.

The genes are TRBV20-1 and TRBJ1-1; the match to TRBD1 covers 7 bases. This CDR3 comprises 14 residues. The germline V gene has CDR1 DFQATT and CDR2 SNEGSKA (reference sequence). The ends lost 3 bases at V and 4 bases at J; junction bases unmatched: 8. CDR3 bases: TGCAGTGCTAGGCCCCAGGGACAGTTCACTGAAGCTTTCTTT. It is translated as CSARPQGQFTEAFF.

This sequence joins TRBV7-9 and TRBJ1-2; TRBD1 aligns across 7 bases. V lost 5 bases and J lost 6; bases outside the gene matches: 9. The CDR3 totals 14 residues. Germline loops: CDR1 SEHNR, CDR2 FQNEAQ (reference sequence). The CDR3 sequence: CASSPNRQGNGYTF. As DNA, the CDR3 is TGTGCCAGCAGCCCGAATAGACAGGGCAATGGCTACACCTTC.

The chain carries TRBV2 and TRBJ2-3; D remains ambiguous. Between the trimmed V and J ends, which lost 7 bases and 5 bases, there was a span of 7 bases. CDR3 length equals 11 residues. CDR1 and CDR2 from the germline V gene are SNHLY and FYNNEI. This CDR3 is CASNKRDTQYF. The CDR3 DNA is TGTGCCAGCAACAAGAGAGATACGCAGTATTTT. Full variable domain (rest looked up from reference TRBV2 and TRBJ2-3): EPEVTQTPSHQVTQMGQEVILRCVPISNHLYFYWYRQILGQKVEFLVSFYNNEISEKSEIFDDQFSVERPDGSNFTLKIRSTKLEDSAMYFCASNKRDTQYFGPGTRLTVL.

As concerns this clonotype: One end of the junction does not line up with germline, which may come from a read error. CDR3 in amino acids: CASSFVEGRDERYF. The DNA for the CDR3 is TGTGCCAGCTCATTCGTCGAGGGCAGGGACGAGCGGTACTTC. The chain joins TRBV18 to TRBJ2-7; D could derive from TRBD1 or TRBD2 (5 bases each). This CDR3 contains 14 residues. Germline V CDR1 and CDR2: KGHSH, LQKENI.

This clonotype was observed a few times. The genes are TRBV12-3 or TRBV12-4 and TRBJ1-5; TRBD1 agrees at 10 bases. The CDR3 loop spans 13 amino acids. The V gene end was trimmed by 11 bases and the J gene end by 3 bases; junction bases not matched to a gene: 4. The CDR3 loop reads CASGTGVNQPQHF. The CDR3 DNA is TGTGCCTCAGGGACAGGGGTCAATCAGCCCCAGCATTTT.

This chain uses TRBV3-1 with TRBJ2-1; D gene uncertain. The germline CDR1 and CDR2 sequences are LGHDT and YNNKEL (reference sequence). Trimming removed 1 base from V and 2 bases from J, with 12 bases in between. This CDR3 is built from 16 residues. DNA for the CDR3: TGTGCCAGCAGCCAAGTACCCGAGCGACCCTACAATGAGCAGTTCTTC. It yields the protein CASSQVPERPYNEQFF.

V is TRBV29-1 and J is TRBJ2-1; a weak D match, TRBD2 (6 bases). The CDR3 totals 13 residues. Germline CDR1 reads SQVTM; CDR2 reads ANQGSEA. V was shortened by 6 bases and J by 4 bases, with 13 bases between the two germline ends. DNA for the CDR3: TGCAGCGTACACCTCGGACTATACAATGAGCAGTTCTTC. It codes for CSVHLGLYNEQFF.

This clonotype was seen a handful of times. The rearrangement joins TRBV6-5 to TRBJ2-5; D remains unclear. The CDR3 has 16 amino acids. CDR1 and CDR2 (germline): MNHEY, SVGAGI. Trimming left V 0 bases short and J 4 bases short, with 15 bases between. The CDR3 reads CASSYSRTLIRETQYF. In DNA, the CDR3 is TGTGCCAGCAGTTACTCCAGGACCCTAATTCGAGAGACCCAGTACTTC.

The CDR3 sequence: CASSSRGASGSKRSYNEQFF. In nucleotides, the CDR3 is TGCGCCAGCAGCTCTCGAGGGGCTAGCGGGAGTAAGAGGTCCTACAATGAGCAGTTCTTC. The chain is built from TRBV5-1 and TRBJ2-1; 10 nucleotides line up with TRBD2. V was pared by 3 bases and J by 1 base, with 16 bases of the junction left unmatched. The V gene's germline CDR1 is SGHRS and CDR2 YFSETQ. This CDR3 contains 20 residues.

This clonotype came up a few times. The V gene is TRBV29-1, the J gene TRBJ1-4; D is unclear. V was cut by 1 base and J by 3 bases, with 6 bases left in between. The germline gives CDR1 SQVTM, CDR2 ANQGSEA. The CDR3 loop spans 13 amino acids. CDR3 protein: CSVEASSNEKLFF. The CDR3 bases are TGCAGCGTTGAAGCGTCTTCTAATGAAAAACTGTTTTTT.

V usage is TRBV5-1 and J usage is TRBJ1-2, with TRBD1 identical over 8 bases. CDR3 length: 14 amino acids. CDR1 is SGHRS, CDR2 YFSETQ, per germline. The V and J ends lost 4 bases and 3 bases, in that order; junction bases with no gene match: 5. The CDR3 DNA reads TGCGCCAGCAGCATGACAGGGGACCACTATGGCTACACCTTC. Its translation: CASSMTGDHYGYTF.

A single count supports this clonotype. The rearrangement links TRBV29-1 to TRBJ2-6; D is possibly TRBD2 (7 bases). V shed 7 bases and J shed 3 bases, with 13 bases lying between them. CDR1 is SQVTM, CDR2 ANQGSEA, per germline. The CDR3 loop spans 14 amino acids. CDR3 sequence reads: CSAGGANGANVLTF. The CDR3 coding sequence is TGCAGCGCTGGGGGGGCTAATGGGGCCAACGTCCTGACTTTC.

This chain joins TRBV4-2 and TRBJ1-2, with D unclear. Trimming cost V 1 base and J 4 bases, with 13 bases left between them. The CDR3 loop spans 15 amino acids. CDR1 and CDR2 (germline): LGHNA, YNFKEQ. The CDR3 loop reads CASSQAPQGGYGYTF. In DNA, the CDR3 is TGTGCCAGCAGCCAAGCCCCCCAAGGTGGCTATGGCTACACCTTC.

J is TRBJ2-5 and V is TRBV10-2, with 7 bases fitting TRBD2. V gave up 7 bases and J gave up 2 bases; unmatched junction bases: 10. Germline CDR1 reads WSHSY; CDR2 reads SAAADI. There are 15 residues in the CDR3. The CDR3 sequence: CASTSAGVGQETQYF. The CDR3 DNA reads TGCGCCAGCACGTCGGCGGGAGTCGGGCAAGAGACCCAGTACTTC.

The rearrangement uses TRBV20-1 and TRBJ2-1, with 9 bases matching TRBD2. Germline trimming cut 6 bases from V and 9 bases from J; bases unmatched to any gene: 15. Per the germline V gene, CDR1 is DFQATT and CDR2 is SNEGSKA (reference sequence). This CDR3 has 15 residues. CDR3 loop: CSATVASGKVGEQFF. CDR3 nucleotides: TGCAGTGCCACAGTGGCTAGCGGGAAGGTAGGTGAGCAGTTCTTC.

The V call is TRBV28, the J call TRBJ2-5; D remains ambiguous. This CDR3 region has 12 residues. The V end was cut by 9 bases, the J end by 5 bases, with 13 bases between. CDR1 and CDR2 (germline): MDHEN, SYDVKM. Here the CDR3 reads CASNTVMETQYF. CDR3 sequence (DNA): TGTGCCAGTAATACAGTGATGGAGACCCAGTACTTC.